This T cell receptor beta chain was found in a study of T cell responses to AZD1222 COVID-19 vaccine. Study-wide results and limits: The donor group comprised mostly white British people and more females; the analysis possibly underestimated clonal diversity. Only a handful of AZD1222 recipients, about six in all, had baseline seropositivity.

Combined were second doses at about 4 or about 12 weeks. Measured with immunoSEQ multiplex PCR; TCRdb has only the in-frame clones, and not every one. The table lists around 120,000 clones, approximately 90% of them singletons. Comments on this clone: Antigen: not known.

This clonotype originated in an adult who received the AZD1222 COVID-19 vaccine. The specimen was peripheral blood, collected 28 days after the second AZD1222 dose.

The CDR3 region is CASSFGTEAFF. The CDR3 bases are TGTGCCAGCAGTTTTGGCACTGAAGCTTTCTTT. This chain joins TRBV28 and TRBJ1-1, with unresolved D. With 3 bases removed from V and 4 bases from J, the gap between germline ends came to 3 bases. Germline CDR1 MDHEN, CDR2 SYDVKM. CDR3 length equals 11 residues.